Shown below are 28 T cell receptor beta chains from a single sample sequenced in a study of shared clonotypes between healthy human individuals (dated by TCRdb to 2018 to 2021). The method was the immunoSEQ multiplex PCR assay. Entries here come from immuneACCESS through TCRdb and include only in-frame sequences with V and J called. Some clones fail to appear in such tables; in the studies checked, an unresolved V gene covers under half of the shortfall, and the cause of the remainder is unknown. This sample has 190,000 or so clones in its table, and 65% to 70% of those were observed once. Of the sample, over 9.5% falls within the top ten clones. The sample was memory CD4+ T cells sorted from blood. The intended sense of this specimen's cell subset or site label: CD45RA-negative fraction. The receptors were gathered from a man aged 30 to 45 in good health.

The chain recombines TRBV9 with TRBJ2-1; TRBD1 is a possible D gene (5 bases). Germline CDR1 is SGDLS and CDR2 is YYNGEE. Trimming removed 3 bases at V and 4 bases at J, with 8 bases between. The CDR3 contains 13 residues. CDR3 residues: CASSEQAYNEQFF. For the CDR3, the DNA is TGTGCCAGCAGCGAACAGGCATACAATGAGCAGTTCTTC.

Ten or more counts support this clone. The chain recombines TRBV2 with TRBJ2-4, with TRBD2 as a possible D gene (6 bases). This CDR3 has 15 residues. In germline, CDR1 is SNHLY, CDR2 FYNNEI. V lost 4 bases and J 0 bases, leaving 10 bases between the germline ends. The CDR3 bases are TGTGCCAGCAGTGGGGGGGAGCTAGCCAAAAACATTCAGTACTTC. It yields the protein CASSGGELAKNIQYF.

This clone was detected ten times or more. This rearrangement joins TRBV4-1 to TRBJ2-1; D not resolved. Per the germline V gene, CDR1 is MGHRA and CDR2 is YSYEKL. This CDR3 has 15 amino acids. Trimming removed 3 bases from V and 5 bases from J, with 14 bases in between. CDR3 DNA: TGCGCCAGCAGCCATCTTACCTCTATTCACAATGAGCAGTTCTTC. Its protein is CASSHLTSIHNEQFF.

J is TRBJ2-5 and V is TRBV28, with 8 bases matching TRBD1. The J segment lost 5 bases and the V segment lost 8 bases, leaving 7 bases of the junction unmatched. This CDR3 spans 13 amino acids. Germline V gene data show CDR1 as MDHEN and CDR2 as SYDVKM. CDR3 in amino acids: CASAWTGRETQYF. Written as DNA, the CDR3 is TGTGCCAGCGCCTGGACAGGGAGGGAGACCCAGTACTTC.

This sequence joins TRBV7-6 and TRBJ2-3, with TRBD1 matching 8 bases. The V gene's germline CDR1 is SGHVS and CDR2 FNYEAQ. Losses at the gene ends were 2 bases for V and 1 base for J; bases not matched to a gene: 8. CDR3 size: 17 residues. Here the CDR3 reads CASSLIGQGQGTDTQYF. The DNA of the CDR3 is TGTGCCAGCAGCTTAATTGGCCAGGGACAGGGCACAGATACGCAGTATTTT.

This clone was seen a handful of times. The rearrangement uses TRBV11-2 and TRBJ1-2; 9 nucleotides align to TRBD1. V was clipped by 5 bases and J by 4 bases; unmatched bases: 11. This CDR3 has 16 residues. The germline gives CDR1 SGHAT, CDR2 FQNNGV. The CDR3 protein is CASSTYRGQRGYGYTF. Here the CDR3 DNA reads TGTGCCAGCAGCACATACAGGGGGCAACGTGGCTATGGCTACACCTTC.

The rearrangement uses TRBV5-1 and TRBJ2-3, with 8 bases that match TRBD2. Germline lookup yields CDR1 SGHRS and CDR2 YFSETQ. The CDR3 extends over 16 amino acids. V shed 3 bases and J 3 bases; nucleotides not matched to a gene: 9. The CDR3 here is CASSSPIGRGTDTQYF. The CDR3 DNA reads as TGCGCCAGCAGCTCGCCTATCGGGAGGGGGACAGATACGCAGTATTTT.

This clone was seen more than once but under ten times. The junction does not match germline at one end; this may be a read error. The V call is TRBV18, the J call TRBJ2-1, with 7 bases identical to TRBD1. The CDR3 has 16 residues. Looked up from germline, CDR1 is KGHSH and CDR2 is LQKENI. The CDR3 region is CASSPRGDRVSNGQFF. In DNA, the CDR3 is TGTGCCAGCTCACCAAGGGGTGACAGGGTCTCAAATGGGCAGTTCTTC.

V gene TRBV28 combines with J gene TRBJ2-2, with 10 positions matching TRBD2. There are 15 residues in the CDR3. J lost 6 bases, V lost 3 bases, and 4 bases had no gene match. Germline CDR1 is MDHEN and CDR2 is SYDVKM. CDR3 bases: TGTGCCAGCAGTTTGGGGACTAGCGACTCCGGGGAGCTGTTTTTT. It translates to CASSLGTSDSGELFF.

This chain links TRBV10-3 with TRBJ2-3, with D possibly being TRBD1 or TRBD2 (6 bases each). CDR1 is ENHRY, CDR2 SYGVKD, per germline. CDR3 length: 14 amino acids. With 6 bases removed from V and 2 bases from J, the gap between germline ends came to 12 bases. The CDR3: CAIRRRGVTDTQYF. The CDR3 DNA follows: TGTGCCATCAGAAGGAGGGGGGTCACAGATACGCAGTATTTT.

This clone occurred a few times. The genes are TRBV6-5 and TRBJ2-7; D could derive from TRBD1 or TRBD2 (5 bases each). CDR1 is MNHEY and CDR2 is SVGAGI in the germline V gene. Deletions cut 0 bases from V and 4 bases from J, with 16 bases between. The CDR3 runs 16 residues. As DNA, the CDR3 is TGTGCCAGCAGTTACTCGTCCCCAGGGAGAAGATACGAGCAGTACTTC. The encoded protein is CASSYSSPGRRYEQYF.

V gene TRBV4-3 combines with J gene TRBJ2-7; 10 positions match TRBD1. The germline gives CDR1 LGHNA, CDR2 YSLEER. V shed 5 bases and J 1 base; nucleotides not matched to a gene: 8. The length of the CDR3 is 16 residues. In nucleotides, the CDR3 is TGCGCCAGCAGCAATGATCGGACAGGGGGTTCCTACGAGCAGTACTTC. It encodes CASSNDRTGGSYEQYF.

The rearrangement uses TRBV7-6 and TRBJ2-7; 8 bases are a match to TRBD1. CDR1 and CDR2 from the germline V gene are SGHVS and FNYEAQ. The CDR3 length is 12 residues. The J segment lost 5 bases and the V segment lost 4 bases, leaving 1 base of the junction unmatched. CDR3 loop: CASSWTGNEQYF. The CDR3 nucleotides read TGTGCCAGCAGCTGGACAGGGAACGAGCAGTACTTC.

The chain uses TRBV14 and TRBJ2-5; 9 bases agree with TRBD2. The ends lost 0 bases at V and 5 bases at J; junction bases unmatched: 13. The CDR3 runs to 18 residues. The germline gives CDR1 SGHDN, CDR2 FVKESK. The CDR3: CASSQELVLAGRGETQYF. CDR3 nucleotides: TGTGCCAGCAGCCAAGAACTCGTGCTAGCGGGAAGGGGCGAGACCCAGTACTTC.

V gene TRBV7-9 combines with J gene TRBJ2-7, with 8 positions matching TRBD1. This CDR3 is 17 amino acids long. Trimming cost V 3 bases and J 3 bases; bases outside gene matches: 13. Germline-derived CDR1 and CDR2 are SEHNR and FQNEAQ (reference sequence). The CDR3 here is CASSFLGQGIKSYEQYF. The CDR3, as DNA: TGTGCCAGCAGCTTCCTCGGACAGGGCATAAAGAGCTACGAGCAGTACTTC.

The V call is TRBV9, the J call TRBJ2-1; D ambiguous. The CDR3 totals 13 residues. The V gene lost 0 bases and the J gene lost 4 bases, with 5 bases spanning the gap. Germline lookup yields CDR1 SGDLS and CDR2 YYNGEE. Written as DNA, the CDR3 is TGTGCCAGCAGCGTAGGAACATACAATGAGCAGTTCTTC. Protein product: CASSVGTYNEQFF.

A remark on this clone: Other DNA variants within this sample encode the same CDR3. The chain carries TRBV20-1 and TRBJ2-3; D not resolved. Germline loops: CDR1 DFQATT, CDR2 SNEGSKA (reference sequence). The CDR3 spans 11 residues. V lost 2 bases and J lost 4, with 4 bases in between. CDR3 sequence (DNA): TGCAGTGCTAGATTTCCAGATACGCAGTATTTT. Translating it yields CSARFPDTQYF.

The chain uses TRBV11-1 and TRBJ2-1, with 9 bases matching TRBD1. From germline, CDR1 is SGHAT and CDR2 FQDESV (reference sequence). The CDR3 runs to 16 residues. Losses at the gene ends were 5 bases for V and 2 bases for J; bases not matched to a gene: 7. The CDR3: CASSPRGTGTYNEQFF. CDR3 DNA sequence: TGTGCCAGCAGCCCCCGTGGGACAGGGACCTACAATGAGCAGTTCTTC.

This clone appeared a few times. The V call is TRBV5-1, the J call TRBJ2-1; the D gene is possibly TRBD1 (6 bases). Trimming left V 4 bases short and J 6 bases short, with 23 bases between. Germline V gene data show CDR1 as SGHRS and CDR2 as YFSETQ. CDR3 size: 17 residues. The CDR3 spells CASSPARGGRIINEQFF. CDR3 coding DNA: TGCGCCAGCAGCCCCGCGAGAGGGGGTAGGATAATCAATGAGCAGTTCTTC.

The rearrangement joins TRBV21-1 to TRBJ1-2; TRBD1 is the table's D call and was not checked against the DNA. TRBV21-1 is a pseudogene locus. This CDR3 is 17 amino acids long. The CDR3 region is CASSKLNPTRDRCGYTF. The CDR3 DNA reads TGTGCCAGCAGCAAACTCAATCCTACTCGGGACAGATGTGGCTACACCTTC.

This sequence joins TRBV30 and TRBJ1-5, with 8 bases that match TRBD1. Germline CDR1 and CDR2: GTSNPN and SVGIG (reference sequence). Trimming cost V 5 bases and J 5 bases; bases outside gene matches: 5. The CDR3 is made up of 13 amino acids. CDR3 in amino acids: CAWGQGSHQPQHF. The CDR3, as DNA: TGTGCCTGGGGACAGGGAAGCCATCAGCCCCAGCATTTT.

The chain uses TRBV6-6 and TRBJ2-5, with 7 bases lining up with TRBD2. With V trimmed by 5 bases and J by 2 bases, 2 bases remained unmatched. Germline assignment: CDR1 MNHNY and CDR2 SVGAGI (reference sequence). The CDR3 runs 13 residues. The CDR3 here is CASSPGGQETQYF. CDR3 sequence (DNA): TGTGCCAGCAGTCCCGGGGGGCAAGAGACCCAGTACTTC.

The chain links TRBV19 to TRBJ1-2; TRBD1 is a possible D gene (5 bases). CDR1 LNHDA and CDR2 SQIVND come from the germline V gene (reference sequence). The CDR3 consists of 15 residues. Trimming stripped 7 bases from V and 3 bases from J, with 18 bases between. CDR3 bases: TGTGCCAGTACCGATCCGGGCGGGGCTCACTATGGCTACACCTTC. Translated: CASTDPGGAHYGYTF. Full variable domain (missing parts from reference TRBV19 and TRBJ1-2): DGGITQSPKYLFRKEGQNVTLSCEQNLNHDAMYWYRQDPGQGLRLIYYSQIVNDFQKGDIAEGYSVSREKKESFPLTVTSAQKNPTAFYLCASTDPGGAHYGYTFGSGTRLTVV.

The chain combines TRBV6-5 with TRBJ1-3, with D hard to call. The V gene lost 6 bases and the J gene lost 0 bases, with 6 bases spanning the gap. This CDR3 has 13 residues. The germline V gene encodes CDR1 MNHEY and CDR2 SVGAGI. The chain's CDR3 is CASSRNSGNTIYF. As DNA, the CDR3 is TGTGCCAGCAGCCGAAACTCTGGAAACACCATATATTTT.

This rearrangement joins TRBV14 to TRBJ2-5, with unresolved D. Germline CDR1 reads SGHDN; CDR2 reads FVKESK. The CDR3 totals 13 residues. Trimming cost V 0 bases and J 2 bases, with 4 bases left between them. Here the CDR3 reads CASSQERQETQYF. In DNA, the CDR3 is TGTGCCAGCAGCCAAGAGAGGCAAGAGACCCAGTACTTC. The whole variable domain, remainder taken from reference TRBV14 and TRBJ2-5, is EAGVTQFPSHSVIEKGQTVTLRCDPISGHDNLYWYRRVMGKEIKFLLHFVKESKQDESGMPNNRFLAERTGGTYSTLKVQPAELEDSGVYFCASSQERQETQYFGPGTRLLVL.

This clone was found many times. The CDR3 region is CASKKGGRESYNEQFF. The CDR3 bases are TGTGCCAGCAAGAAAGGCGGGCGGGAGTCCTACAATGAGCAGTTCTTC. The chain links TRBV7-9 to TRBJ2-1; TRBD2 aligns across 7 bases. Looked up from germline, CDR1 is SEHNR and CDR2 is FQNEAQ (reference sequence). V trimming: 7 bases; J trimming: 1 base; junction bases outside the gene matches: 10. The CDR3 has 16 amino acids.

This chain links TRBV7-8 with TRBJ2-1, with D maybe TRBD1 (7 bases). This CDR3 is 19 amino acids long. V was pared by 1 base and J by 1 base, with 20 bases between. Germline lookup yields CDR1 SGHVS and CDR2 FQNEAQ. The DNA for the CDR3 is TGTGCCAGCAGCTTAGGGTCAAGAGCTTCAGGGGGGTCCTACAATGAGCAGTTCTTC. Encoded protein: CASSLGSRASGGSYNEQFF.

J is TRBJ1-1 and V is TRBV2; D not certain. This CDR3 contains 12 residues. Germline CDR1 SNHLY, CDR2 FYNNEI. V lost 7 bases and J lost 4, with 10 bases in between. The CDR3 protein is CASKVRATEAFF. The DNA for the CDR3 is TGTGCCAGCAAGGTAAGGGCCACTGAAGCTTTCTTT.